This TCR beta chain derives from a study of cytomegalovirus exposure and HLA in healthy donors. The PCR had 60 Vbeta and 13 Jbeta primers. Libraries were prepared by immunoSEQ multiplex PCR; TCRdb keeps only in-frame clonotypes and omits some of them. The sample carries 160,000 or so clones, about 85% recorded once. Germline V CDR1 and CDR2: SEHNR, FQNEAQ (reference sequence). The junction had 17 bases not matched to a gene; V was cut back by 6 bases and J by 2 bases. This CDR3 spans 18 amino acids. Sequenced material: PBMCs. The receptor was derived from a man aged 18 to 30 in good health and CMV-seronegative. V usage is TRBV7-9 and J usage is TRBJ2-3, with TRBD1 matching 7 bases. CDR3 amino acids: CASRHFSPGTAYTDTQYF. CDR3 DNA: TGTGCCAGCAGGCATTTCTCCCCCGGGACAGCTTACACAGATACGCAGTATTTT.